The 23 T cell receptor beta chains presented below share a single source sample, sequenced in a study of blood T cell repertoires in COVID-19. Clones were read by immunoSEQ multiplex PCR, and TCRdb kept only the in-frame ones, dropping some. The profile shows fewer than 250,000 clones, roughly 91% of them singletons. Sequenced material: PBMCs or T cells enriched from blood (not recorded which). These receptors were collected from a man aged 25-45 years in a cohort exposed to, infected with or recovered from COVID-19 (not recorded which).

This clone was seen once. CDR3 region: CASSFRETQYF. DNA of the CDR3: TGTGCCAGCAGTTTTCGAGAGACCCAGTACTTC. The rearrangement joins TRBV12-3 or TRBV12-4 to TRBJ2-5, with D unclear. Trimming stripped 3 bases from V and 4 bases from J, with 3 bases between. CDR3 size: 11 residues.

CDR3 sequence: CASSSRRKPGQGTF. CDR3 bases: TGTGCCAGCAGCTCCCGACGGAAACCGGGACAGGGAACCTTC. The J gene is TRBJ1-2, the V gene TRBV7-9; 9 bases are shared with TRBD1. In germline, CDR1 is SEHNR, CDR2 FQNEAQ (reference sequence). V shed 4 bases and J 14 bases; nucleotides not matched to a gene: 14. The CDR3 totals 14 residues.

V usage is TRBV7-3 and J usage is TRBJ1-1; 9 nucleotides align to TRBD1. V was clipped by 3 bases and J by 3 bases; unmatched bases: 5. From germline, CDR1 is SGHTA and CDR2 FQGTGA. This CDR3 has 15 amino acids. The CDR3 protein is CASSLGTGWDTEAFF. The CDR3 DNA is TGTGCCAGCAGCTTGGGGACAGGGTGGGACACTGAAGCTTTCTTT.

This chain connects TRBV19 to TRBJ1-5; 8 positions agree with TRBD1. With 4 bases clipped from V and 7 bases from J, the junction kept 9 bases outside the gene matches. Germline CDR1 reads LNHDA; CDR2 reads SQIVND (reference sequence). This CDR3 contains 15 residues. Here the CDR3 reads CASSTYRTGPQPQHF. Written as DNA, the CDR3 is TGTGCCAGTAGTACCTACCGGACAGGGCCCCAGCCCCAGCATTTT.

V is TRBV16 and J is TRBJ1-6; a weak D match, TRBD1 (6 bases). Trimming pared 3 bases from V and 8 bases from J, leaving 20 bases between. CDR1 is KGHSY and CDR2 is FQNENV in the germline V gene. The CDR3 length is 17 residues. This CDR3 reads CASSHFYEQGFHSPLHF. The CDR3 DNA reads TGTGCCAGCAGCCACTTCTATGAACAGGGTTTTCATTCACCCCTCCACTTT.

The chain couples TRBV28 to TRBJ1-1; D is unresolved. V lost 7 bases to trimming and J lost 6 bases, with 15 bases between them. Germline lookup yields CDR1 MDHEN and CDR2 SYDVKM. The CDR3 runs 13 residues. Here the CDR3 reads CASIQISLAEAFF. For the CDR3, the DNA is TGTGCCAGCATTCAGATCTCTCTTGCTGAAGCTTTCTTT.

The rearrangement uses TRBV5-6 and TRBJ2-1, with 8 bases identical to TRBD2. The ends lost 0 bases at V and 2 bases at J; junction bases unmatched: 1. This CDR3 contains 15 residues. In germline, CDR1 is SGHDT, CDR2 YYEEEE. The DNA for the CDR3 is TGTGCCAGCAGCTTGGGCGGGAGGACCTACAATGAGCAGTTCTTC. Its protein is CASSLGGRTYNEQFF.

There are a few counts of this clone. The chain joins TRBV27 to TRBJ2-5; TRBD1 matches at 9 bases. Germline lookup yields CDR1 MNHEY and CDR2 SMNVEV (reference sequence). The CDR3 runs 15 residues. V lost 6 bases, J lost 5 bases, and 10 bases stayed unmatched. In DNA form, the CDR3 reads TGTGCCAGCAGGCGTCAGGGACAGGGTGTTGAGACCCAGTACTTC. Translating gives CASRRQGQGVETQYF.

Turning to this clone: The junction shows a germline mismatch at one end, possibly a read error. V gene TRBV5-1 combines with J gene TRBJ1-2, with D unclear. The CDR3 contains 12 residues. Germline V CDR1 and CDR2: SGHRS, YFSETQ. CDR3 coding DNA: TGCGCCAGCAGCTTGGACGGTGTTGTCCGCTCCTTC. Protein: CASSLDGVVRSF.

This chain uses TRBV7-9 with TRBJ1-2, with TRBD1 matching over 8 bases. The CDR3 covers 16 residues. CDR1 is SEHNR, CDR2 FQNEAQ, per germline (reference sequence). V lost 5 bases and J lost 2; bases outside the gene matches: 10. The CDR3 loop reads CASSPPRDRKNYGYTF. The CDR3, as DNA: TGTGCCAGCAGCCCCCCCCGGGACAGGAAGAACTATGGCTACACCTTC. The full variable domain, with the rest looked up from reference TRBV7-9 and TRBJ1-2, is DTGVSQNPRHKITKRGQNVTFRCDPISEHNRLYWYRQTLGQGPEFLTYFQNEAQLEKSRLLSDRFSAERPKGSFSTLEIQRTEQGDSAMYLCASSPPRDRKNYGYTFGSGTRLTVV.

The V and J genes are TRBV27 and TRBJ1-1; D may be TRBD1 (6 bases). The CDR3 runs to 14 residues. The V and J ends lost 5 bases and 3 bases respectively, with 13 bases between them. Germline V gene lookup returns CDR1 MNHEY and CDR2 SMNVEV (reference sequence). CDR3 sequence: CASSATTGYTEAFF. The CDR3 region has the DNA TGTGCCAGCAGTGCGACGACAGGTTACACTGAAGCTTTCTTT.

J is TRBJ2-2 and V is TRBV5-5; 7 nucleotides agree with TRBD1. CDR1 is SGHKS and CDR2 is YYEKEE in the germline V gene (reference sequence). V lost 0 bases, J lost 3 bases, and 5 bases stayed unmatched. The CDR3 spans 16 residues. The chain's CDR3 is CASSLGRGQDTGELFF. CDR3 DNA: TGTGCCAGCAGCTTGGGAAGGGGGCAAGACACCGGGGAGCTGTTTTTT.

This chain joins TRBV5-1 and TRBJ1-4; 7 bases line up with TRBD1. CDR1 and CDR2 from the germline V gene are SGHRS and YFSETQ. This CDR3 has 16 amino acids. Trimming removed 2 bases from V and 3 bases from J; junction bases left unmatched: 7. The CDR3 bases are TGCGCCAGCAGCTTTATCGGGGACAGAGCTAATGAAAAACTGTTTTTT. Encoded protein: CASSFIGDRANEKLFF.

This clone was counted only a few times. The chain uses TRBV27 and TRBJ2-7; TRBD1 aligns across 8 bases. Trimming at V came to 5 bases and at J to 2 bases, leaving 8 bases not matched to a gene. CDR3 size: 15 residues. Germline V lookup: CDR1 MNHEY, CDR2 SMNVEV (reference sequence). The CDR3 reads CASSPQSGGPYEQYF. The CDR3 DNA is TGTGCCAGCAGTCCCCAGTCAGGGGGCCCCTACGAGCAGTACTTC.

The V and J genes are TRBV28 and TRBJ1-1, with D possibly being TRBD1 (5 bases). Germline lookup yields CDR1 MDHEN and CDR2 SYDVKM. CDR3 size: 12 residues. V was clipped by 5 bases and J by 9 bases, with 13 bases between them. The chain's CDR3 is CASSQQEGQAFF. CDR3 in DNA: TGTGCCAGCAGTCAGCAGGAGGGGCAAGCTTTCTTT.

The rearrangement links TRBV6-1 to TRBJ2-1, with unresolved D. With 1 base removed from V and 6 bases from J, the gap between germline ends came to 28 bases. Germline V gene sequence: CDR1 MNHNS, CDR2 SASEGT. CDR3 size: 20 residues. CDR3 in amino acids: CASSEVPHQYAARRGNEQFF. The DNA for the CDR3 is TGTGCCAGCAGTGAAGTTCCCCACCAATACGCGGCCCGAAGAGGCAATGAGCAGTTCTTC.

The chain carries TRBV15 and TRBJ2-7, with TRBD2 matching 7 bases. CDR1 is LNHNV and CDR2 is YYDKDF in the germline V gene (reference sequence). J lost 5 bases, V lost 0 bases, and 16 bases had no gene match. The CDR3 runs to 18 residues. CDR3 amino acids: CATSRDVASGGFSHEQYF. CDR3 DNA sequence: TGTGCCACCAGCAGAGATGTTGCTAGCGGTGGCTTCAGTCACGAGCAGTACTTC. Together with reference TRBV15 and TRBJ2-7, the CDR3 gives the full variable domain: DAMVIQNPRYQVTQFGKPVTLSCSQTLNHNVMYWYQQKSSQAPKLLFHYYDKDFNNEADTPDNFQSRRPNTSFCFLDIRSPGLGDTAMYLCATSRDVASGGFSHEQYFGPGTRLTVT.

The chain joins TRBV9 to TRBJ1-2; D not certain. Trimming pared 7 bases from V and 0 bases from J, leaving 7 bases between. This CDR3 has 12 amino acids. Germline CDR1 and CDR2: SGDLS and YYNGEE. The CDR3 region is CASEPANYGYTF. The CDR3 DNA follows: TGTGCCAGCGAGCCCGCTAACTATGGCTACACCTTC.

The chain has TRBV21-1 and TRBJ2-7; TRBD1 was called by the table and not checked on the DNA. TRBV21-1 is a pseudogene locus. The CDR3 sequence is 14 residues long. For the CDR3, the DNA is TGTGCCAGCAAGGGAACAGGGAGCTCCTACGAGCAGTACTTC. Translating it yields CASKGTGSSYEQYF.

The chain employs TRBV28 and TRBJ2-2, with 10 bases lining up with TRBD2. This CDR3 has 15 residues. V was clipped by 10 bases and J by 5 bases; unmatched bases: 10. Germline loops: CDR1 MDHEN, CDR2 SYDVKM. This chain's CDR3 is CATISSGSGTGELFF. In DNA form, the CDR3 reads TGTGCCACCATATCTAGCGGGAGCGGGACCGGGGAGCTGTTTTTT.

This clone was seen once. The V and J genes are TRBV7-8 and TRBJ1-1, with D possibly TRBD1 on 6 matching bases. Trimming took off 2 bases at V and 3 bases at J, with 13 bases between the two ends. Germline assignment: CDR1 SGHVS and CDR2 FQNEAQ. The CDR3 length is 15 residues. CDR3 residues: CASSLRQASYTEAFF. In DNA, the CDR3 is TGTGCCAGCAGCTTACGACAGGCCTCTTACACTGAAGCTTTCTTT.

V usage is TRBV5-1 and J usage is TRBJ1-1; possible D gene TRBD1, 5 bases. The CDR3 covers 16 residues. V was shortened by 2 bases and J by 3 bases, with 17 bases between the two germline ends. Germline V gives CDR1 SGHRS, CDR2 YFSETQ. The CDR3 spells CASSFGGFFGDTEAFF. The DNA for the CDR3 is TGCGCCAGCAGCTTCGGGGGATTCTTTGGGGACACTGAAGCTTTCTTT.

The chain couples TRBV5-8 to TRBJ1-6; D not resolved. V dropped 2 bases and J dropped 10 bases, with 13 bases sitting between them. The CDR3 is made up of 14 amino acids. Looked up from germline, CDR1 is SGHTS and CDR2 is YDEGEE. CDR3 protein: CASSFLGVFSPLHF. The CDR3 DNA is TGTGCCAGCAGCTTCCTCGGGGTTTTCTCACCCCTCCACTTT.